This T cell receptor (beta chain) was recorded in a study of blood T cell repertoires in COVID-19. The wider study: The United States, Italy and Spain provided the acute and convalescent COVID-19 samples. T cells, B-cell-depleted T cells, or PBMCs supplied cDNA or gDNA.

The CDR3 has 15 residues. Trimming cost V 3 bases and J 7 bases, with 16 bases left between them. CDR1 and CDR2 from the germline V gene are ENHRY and SYGVKD. As handled by the study authors: Amplification with reference gene primers provided the estimates of nucleated cell counts. Method: immunoSEQ multiplex PCR; TCRdb's copy keeps in-frame clones and lacks some. The DNA gave D and trimming, while V, J and clone size come from that table. The table shows around 150,000 clones, with approximately 84% occurring only once. The chain recombines TRBV10-3 with TRBJ2-1; tentatively, D is TRBD1 (5 bases). The sequenced sample was peripheral blood. The origin of this receptor is a woman of 80 years or more with acute or convalescent COVID-19. The CDR3: CAISEGAATLNEQFF. CDR3 in DNA: TGTGCCATCAGTGAAGGGGCGGCAACCTTGAATGAGCAGTTCTTC.